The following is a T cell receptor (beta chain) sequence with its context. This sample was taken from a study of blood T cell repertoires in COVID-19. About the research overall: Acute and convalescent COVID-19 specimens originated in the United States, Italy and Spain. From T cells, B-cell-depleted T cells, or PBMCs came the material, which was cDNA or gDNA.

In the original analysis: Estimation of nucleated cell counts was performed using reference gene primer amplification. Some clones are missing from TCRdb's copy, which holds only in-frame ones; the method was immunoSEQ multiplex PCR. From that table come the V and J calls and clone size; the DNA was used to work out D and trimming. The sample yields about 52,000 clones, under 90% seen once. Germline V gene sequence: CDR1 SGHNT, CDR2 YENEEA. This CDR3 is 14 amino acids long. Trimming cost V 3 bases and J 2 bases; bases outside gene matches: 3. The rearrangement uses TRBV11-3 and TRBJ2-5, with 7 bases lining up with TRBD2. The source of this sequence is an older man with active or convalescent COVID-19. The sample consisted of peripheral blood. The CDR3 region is CASSLRAGQETQYF. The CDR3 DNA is TGTGCCAGCAGCTTGAGAGCGGGACAAGAGACCCAGTACTTC.